This TCR beta chain was obtained from a study of blood T cell repertoires in COVID-19. As for the study in general: From T cells, B-cell-depleted T cells, or PBMCs came the material, which was cDNA or gDNA.

As handled by the study authors: Reference gene primer amplification in the assay estimated nucleated cell counts. Assay used: immunoSEQ multiplex PCR; TCRdb lists only in-frame clones, some missing. Clone size and V and J calls were adopted from that table, with D and trimming inferred from the DNA. The sample carries about 180,000 clones, approximately 90% recorded once. The sequenced material came from peripheral blood. The source is a man between 45 and 60 years old with acute or convalescent COVID-19.

CDR3 region: CASSSQGGNQPQHF. Written as DNA, the CDR3 is TGTGCCAGCAGTTCCCAGGGAGGGAATCAGCCCCAGCATTTT. The chain uses TRBV27 and TRBJ1-5, with a weak D call TRBD1 (5 bases). The CDR3 covers 14 residues. Germline loops: CDR1 MNHEY, CDR2 SMNVEV (reference sequence). Deletions cut 4 bases from V and 4 bases from J, with 11 bases between.